This T cell receptor beta chain was recovered during a study of T cell responses to AZD1222 COVID-19 vaccine. Study findings and constraints: Among the donors, most were white British and more were female, and clonal diversity was possibly underestimated. Sampling captured repertoires only after the peak T cell response. In the spike-specific TCR repertoire, nearly half reportedly target unmutated variant regions. Spike-spanning, vaccine-associated CD4 TCRs were dominant at 160-218 and 743-854.

On this clone itself: What it binds is unknown. Other DNA sequences from this sample encode an identical CDR3 as well.

V gave up 4 bases and J gave up 5 bases; unmatched junction bases: 2. CDR1 and CDR2 (germline): MNHEY, SVGAGI. The CDR3 sequence is 13 residues long. Repertoires were generated with immunoSEQ multiplex PCR, while TCRdb's copy carries only in-frame clones and drops some. The table includes tens of thousands of clones, 70% to 90% detected once. The genes are TRBV6-5 and TRBJ1-1; 9 bases line up with TRBD1. The input for sequencing was peripheral blood, taken on day 0 of MenACWY control vaccination. The clonotype comes from an adult in good health. This CDR3 reads CASSLQGATEAFF. The CDR3 nucleotides are TGTGCCAGCAGTTTACAGGGGGCGACTGAAGCTTTCTTT.